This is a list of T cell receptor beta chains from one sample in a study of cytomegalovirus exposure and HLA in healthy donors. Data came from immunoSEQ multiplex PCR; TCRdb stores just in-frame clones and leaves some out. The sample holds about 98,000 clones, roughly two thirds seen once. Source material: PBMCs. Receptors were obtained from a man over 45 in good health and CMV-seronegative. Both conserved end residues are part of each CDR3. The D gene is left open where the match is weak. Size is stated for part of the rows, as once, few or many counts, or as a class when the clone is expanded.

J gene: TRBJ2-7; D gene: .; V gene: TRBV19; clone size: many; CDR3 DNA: TGTGCCAGTAGGGGGACTTTTCCTTCCTACGAGCAGTACTTC; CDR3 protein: CASRGTFPSYEQYF
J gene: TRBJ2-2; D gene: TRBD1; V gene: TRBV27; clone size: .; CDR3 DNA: TGTGCCAGCAGTGAGGACAGGGGTACCACCGGGGAGCTGTTTTTT; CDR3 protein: CASSEDRGTTGELFF
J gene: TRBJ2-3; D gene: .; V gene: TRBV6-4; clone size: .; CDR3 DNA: TGTGCCAGCAGTCCGACTAGTGAAGCCACAGATACGCAGTATTTT; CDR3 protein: CASSPTSEATDTQYF
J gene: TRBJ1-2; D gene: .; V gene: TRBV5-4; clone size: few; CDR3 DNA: TGTGCCAGCAGCGTGGACGGAGCTAACTATGGCTACACCTTC; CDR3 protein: CASSVDGANYGYTF
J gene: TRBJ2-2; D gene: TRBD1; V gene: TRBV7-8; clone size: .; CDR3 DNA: TGTGCCAGCAGCCCGCGACAGGGGAAAGGGGAGCTGTTTTTT; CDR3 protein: CASSPRQGKGELFF
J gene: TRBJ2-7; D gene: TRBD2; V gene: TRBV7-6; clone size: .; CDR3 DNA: TGTGCCAGCAGCTTAGGCGGGAGCGGGTCCTACGAGCAGTACTTC; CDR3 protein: CASSLGGSGSYEQYF
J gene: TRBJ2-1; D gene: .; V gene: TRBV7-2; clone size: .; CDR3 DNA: TGTGCCAGCAGTCCCCAGGGGTCTAGCTCCTACAATGAGCAGTTCTTC; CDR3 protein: CASSPQGSSSYNEQFF
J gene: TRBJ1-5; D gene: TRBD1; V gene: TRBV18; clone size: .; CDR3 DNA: TGTGCCAGCTCACCCGACAGGGACAATCAGCCCCAGCATTTT; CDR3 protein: CASSPDRDNQPQHF
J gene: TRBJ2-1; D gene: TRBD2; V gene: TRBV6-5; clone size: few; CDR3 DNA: TGTGCCAGCAGTTACACAAGCGGGAGGGCCAGGAATGAGCAGTTCTTC; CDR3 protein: CASSYTSGRARNEQFF
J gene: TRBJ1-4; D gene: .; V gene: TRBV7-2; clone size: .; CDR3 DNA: TGTGCCAGCGCCCGAGCAACTAATGAAAAACTGTTTTTT; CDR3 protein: CASARATNEKLFF
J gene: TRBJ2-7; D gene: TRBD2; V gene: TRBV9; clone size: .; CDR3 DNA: TGTGCCAGCAGCCCTCGGACTAGCGGGGGGGCGAAGTACGAGCAGTACTTC; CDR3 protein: CASSPRTSGGAKYEQYF
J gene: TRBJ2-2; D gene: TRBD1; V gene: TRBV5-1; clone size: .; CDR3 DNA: TGCGCCAGCAGCTTCATAACAGGGGTCGACACCGGGGAGCTGTTTTTT; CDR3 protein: CASSFITGVDTGELFF
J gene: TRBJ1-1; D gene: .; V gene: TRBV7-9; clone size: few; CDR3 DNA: TGTGCCAGCAGCTTAGACATGAACACTGAAGCTTTCTTT; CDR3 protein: CASSLDMNTEAFF
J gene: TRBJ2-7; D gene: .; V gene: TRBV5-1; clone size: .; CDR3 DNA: TGCGCCAGCAGTTCGTATCTCACAGGAACCTACGAGCAGTACTTC; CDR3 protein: CASSSYLTGTYEQYF
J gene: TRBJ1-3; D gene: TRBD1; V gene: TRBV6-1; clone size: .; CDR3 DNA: TGTGCCAGCACTGGACAGGGATACTCTGGAAACACCATATATTTT; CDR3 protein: CASTGQGYSGNTIYF
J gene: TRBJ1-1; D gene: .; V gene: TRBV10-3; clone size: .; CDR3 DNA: TGTGCCATCAGGGCGCGGGGCGAGAACACTGAAGCTTTCTTT; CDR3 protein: CAIRARGENTEAFF
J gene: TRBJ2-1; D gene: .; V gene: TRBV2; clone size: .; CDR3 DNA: TGTGCCAGAACCCTCGGAGTCAAAGGCTCCTACAATGAGCAGTTCTTC; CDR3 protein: CARTLGVKGSYNEQFF
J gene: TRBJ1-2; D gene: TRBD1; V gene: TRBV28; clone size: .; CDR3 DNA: TGTGCCAGCAGAAGATCCGGGACAGGGTATGGCTACACCTTC; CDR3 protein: CASRRSGTGYGYTF
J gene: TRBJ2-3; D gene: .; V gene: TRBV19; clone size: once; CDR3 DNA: TGTGCCAGTAGTATAATTATGGAACTGACAGACACAGATACGCAGTATTTT; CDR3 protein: CASSIIMELTDTDTQYF
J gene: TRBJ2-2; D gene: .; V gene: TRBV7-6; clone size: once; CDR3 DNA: TGTGCCAGCAGCCCTCTTAGAGTCGGGGAGCTGTTTTTT; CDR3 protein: CASSPLRVGELFF
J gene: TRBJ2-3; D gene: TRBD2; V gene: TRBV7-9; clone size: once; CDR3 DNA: TGTGCCAGCAGCTTGGGGACTACCACAGATACGCAGTATTTT; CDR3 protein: CASSLGTTTDTQYF
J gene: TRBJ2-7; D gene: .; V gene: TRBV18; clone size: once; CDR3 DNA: TGTGCCAGCTCACCAGACGTTCGACATTCTTACTCCTACGAGCAGTACTTC; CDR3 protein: CASSPDVRHSYSYEQYF
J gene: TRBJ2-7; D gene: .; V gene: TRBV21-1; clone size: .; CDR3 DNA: TGTGCCAGCAGCCCGGGGGTGACAGCACTTTCCTACGAGCAGTACTTC; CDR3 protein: CASSPGVTALSYEQYF
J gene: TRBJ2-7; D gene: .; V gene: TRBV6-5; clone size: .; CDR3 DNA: TGTGCCAGCAGCTCTAGCGTCAGCTCCTACGAGCAGTACTTC; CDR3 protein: CASSSSVSSYEQYF
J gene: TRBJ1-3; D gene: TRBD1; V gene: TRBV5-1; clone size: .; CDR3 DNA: TGCGCCAGCAGCTTGGGACAGGGTTTTGGAAACACCATATATTTT; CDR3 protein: CASSLGQGFGNTIYF
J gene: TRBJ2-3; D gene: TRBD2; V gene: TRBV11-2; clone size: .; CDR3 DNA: TGTGCCAGCAGCACCGAGCCGCTAGCGGGAGATACGCAGTATTTT; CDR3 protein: CASSTEPLAGDTQYF
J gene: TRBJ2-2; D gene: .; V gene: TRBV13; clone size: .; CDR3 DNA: TGTGCCAGCAGCGCGCGCTCGAACACCGGGGAGCTGTTTTTT; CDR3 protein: CASSARSNTGELFF
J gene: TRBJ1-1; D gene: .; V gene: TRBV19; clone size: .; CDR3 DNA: TGTGCCAGTACCATTGGTACAGGGATCCTGAACACTGAAGCTTTCTTT; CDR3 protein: CASTIGTGILNTEAFF
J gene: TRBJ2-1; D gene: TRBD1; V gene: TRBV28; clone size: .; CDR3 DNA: TGTGCCAGCAAAAACCAGGGGGCGCATAACAATGAGCAGTTCTTC; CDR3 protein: CASKNQGAHNNEQFF
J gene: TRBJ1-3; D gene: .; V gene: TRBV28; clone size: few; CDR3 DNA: TGTGCCAGCAGTTTACCCCGGACGGGATCCTCTGGAAACACCATATATTTT; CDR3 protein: CASSLPRTGSSGNTIYF
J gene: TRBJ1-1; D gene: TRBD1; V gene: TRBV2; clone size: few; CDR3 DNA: TGTGCCAGCATTGGAACAGGGGGCTTATGGGCTTTCTTT; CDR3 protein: CASIGTGGLWAFF
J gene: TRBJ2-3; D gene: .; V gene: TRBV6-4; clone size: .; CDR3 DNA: TGTGCCAGCAGTGATTTACCGGGGGGCTGGACAGATACGCAGTATTTT; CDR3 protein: CASSDLPGGWTDTQYF
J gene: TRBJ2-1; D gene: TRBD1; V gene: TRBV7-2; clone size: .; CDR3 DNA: TGTGCCAGCAGCGCCCCGGGGACAGGGGGGCCCAATGAGCAGTTCTTC; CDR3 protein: CASSAPGTGGPNEQFF
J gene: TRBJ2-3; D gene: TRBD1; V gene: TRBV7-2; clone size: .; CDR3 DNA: TGTGCCAGCAGCCCTGGATTGAGGGGGCCGGCAGATACGCAGTATTTT; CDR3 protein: CASSPGLRGPADTQYF
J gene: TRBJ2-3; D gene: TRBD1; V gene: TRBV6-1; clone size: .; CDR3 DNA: TGTGCCAGCAGTGAAAGGGGGACAGGGGAGCTGTATTTT; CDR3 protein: CASSERGTGELYF
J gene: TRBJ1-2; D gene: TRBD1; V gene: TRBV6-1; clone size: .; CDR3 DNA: TGTGCCAGCAGGTTGACAGGGAACTATGGCTACACCTTC; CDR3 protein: CASRLTGNYGYTF
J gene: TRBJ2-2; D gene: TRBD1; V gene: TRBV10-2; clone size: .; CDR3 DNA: TGCGCCAGCAGGGGGACAGGGAAGAACACCGGGGAGCTGTTTTTT; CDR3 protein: CASRGTGKNTGELFF
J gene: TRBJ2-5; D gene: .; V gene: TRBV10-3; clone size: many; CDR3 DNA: TGTGCCATCAGTGAGGTCAGGGAAGAGACCCAGTACTTC; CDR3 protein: CAISEVREETQYF
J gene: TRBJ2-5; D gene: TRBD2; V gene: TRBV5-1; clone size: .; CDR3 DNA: TGCGCCAGCAGCTTGGAAGCGGGGCCTAGGGAGACCCAGTACTTC; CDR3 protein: CASSLEAGPRETQYF
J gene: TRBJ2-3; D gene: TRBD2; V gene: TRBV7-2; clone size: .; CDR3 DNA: TGTGCCAGCAGCTTTGGCGGGGGTAGCACAGATACGCAGTATTTT; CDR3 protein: CASSFGGGSTDTQYF